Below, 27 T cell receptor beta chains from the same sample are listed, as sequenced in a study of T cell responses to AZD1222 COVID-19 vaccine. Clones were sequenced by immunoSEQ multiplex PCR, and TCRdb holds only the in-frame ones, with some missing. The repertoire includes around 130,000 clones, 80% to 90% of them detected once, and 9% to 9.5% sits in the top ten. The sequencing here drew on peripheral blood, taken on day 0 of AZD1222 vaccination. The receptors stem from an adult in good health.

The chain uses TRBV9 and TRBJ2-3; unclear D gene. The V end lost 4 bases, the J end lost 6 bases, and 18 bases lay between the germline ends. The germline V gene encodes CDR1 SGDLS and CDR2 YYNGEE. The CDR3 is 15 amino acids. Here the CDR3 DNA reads TGTGCCAGCAGCCCCCACCCTGTCACGTTGGATACGCAGTATTTT. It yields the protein CASSPHPVTLDTQYF. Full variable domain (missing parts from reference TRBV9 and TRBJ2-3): DSGVTQTPKHLITATGQRVTLRCSPRSGDLSVYWYQQSLDQGLQFLIQYYNGEERAKGNILERFSAQQFPDLHSELNLSSLELGDSALYFCASSPHPVTLDTQYFGPGTRLTVL.

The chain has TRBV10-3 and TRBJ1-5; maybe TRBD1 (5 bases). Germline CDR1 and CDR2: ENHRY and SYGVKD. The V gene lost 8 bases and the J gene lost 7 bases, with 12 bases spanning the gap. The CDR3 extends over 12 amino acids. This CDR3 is CAIGGAGQPQHF. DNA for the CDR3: TGTGCCATCGGTGGGGCTGGGCAGCCCCAGCATTTT.

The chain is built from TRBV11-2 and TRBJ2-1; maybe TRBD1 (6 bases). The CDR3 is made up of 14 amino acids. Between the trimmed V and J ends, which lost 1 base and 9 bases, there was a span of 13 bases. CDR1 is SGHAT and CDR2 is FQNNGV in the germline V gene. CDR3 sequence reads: CASSLVTGSREQFF. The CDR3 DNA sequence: TGTGCCAGCAGCTTAGTGACAGGCAGTCGTGAGCAGTTCTTC.

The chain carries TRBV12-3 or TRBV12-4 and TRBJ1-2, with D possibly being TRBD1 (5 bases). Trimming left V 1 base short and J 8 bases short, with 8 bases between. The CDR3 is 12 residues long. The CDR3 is CASSLGGMGYTF. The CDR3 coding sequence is TGTGCCAGCAGTTTAGGGGGGATGGGCTACACCTTC.

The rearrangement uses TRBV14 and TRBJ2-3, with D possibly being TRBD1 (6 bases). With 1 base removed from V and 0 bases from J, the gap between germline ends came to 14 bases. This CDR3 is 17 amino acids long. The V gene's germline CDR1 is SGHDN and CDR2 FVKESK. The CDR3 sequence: CASSQGRQAASTDTQYF. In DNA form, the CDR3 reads TGTGCCAGCAGCCAAGGTAGACAGGCAGCTAGCACAGATACGCAGTATTTT.

The CDR3 region has the DNA TGTGCCAGCAGCTTAATGGGGACAGCAGCTAGCACAGATACGCAGTATTTT. Amino acids: CASSLMGTAASTDTQYF. The rearrangement uses TRBV7-3 and TRBJ2-3; TRBD1 agrees at 7 bases. Germline values: CDR1 SGHTA, CDR2 FQGTGA. V was clipped by 1 base and J by 0 bases; unmatched bases: 7. The CDR3 contains 17 residues.

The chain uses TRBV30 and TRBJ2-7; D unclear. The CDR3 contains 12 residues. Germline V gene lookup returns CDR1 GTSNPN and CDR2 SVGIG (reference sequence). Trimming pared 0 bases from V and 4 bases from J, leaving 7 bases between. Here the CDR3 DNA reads TGTGCCTGGAGTGTTCAGCCTTACGAGCAGTACTTC. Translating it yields CAWSVQPYEQYF.

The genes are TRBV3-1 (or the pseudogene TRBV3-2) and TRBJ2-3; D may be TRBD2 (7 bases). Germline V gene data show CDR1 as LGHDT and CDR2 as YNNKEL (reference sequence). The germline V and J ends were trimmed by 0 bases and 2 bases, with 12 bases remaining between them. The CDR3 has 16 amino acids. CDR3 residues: CASSQDRGALTDTQYF. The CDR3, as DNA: TGTGCCAGCAGCCAAGATCGGGGGGCCCTCACAGATACGCAGTATTTT.

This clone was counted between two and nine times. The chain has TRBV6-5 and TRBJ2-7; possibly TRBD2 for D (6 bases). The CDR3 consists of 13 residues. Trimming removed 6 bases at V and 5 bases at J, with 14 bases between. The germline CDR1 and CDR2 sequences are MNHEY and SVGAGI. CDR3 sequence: CASSLRGLHEQYF. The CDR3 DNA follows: TGTGCCAGCAGCCTACGGGGGTTACACGAGCAGTACTTC.

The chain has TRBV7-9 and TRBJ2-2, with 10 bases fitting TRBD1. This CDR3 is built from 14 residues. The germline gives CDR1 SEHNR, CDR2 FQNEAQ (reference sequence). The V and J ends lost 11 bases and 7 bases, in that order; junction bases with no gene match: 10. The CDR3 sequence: CAVLGQGYIGELFF. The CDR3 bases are TGTGCCGTCCTGGGACAGGGGTATATCGGGGAGCTGTTTTTT.

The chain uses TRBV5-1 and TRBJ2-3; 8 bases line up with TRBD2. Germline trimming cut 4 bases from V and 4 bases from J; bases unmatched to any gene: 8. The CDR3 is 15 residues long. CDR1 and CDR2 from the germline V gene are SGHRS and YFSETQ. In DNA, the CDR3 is TGCGCCAGCAGCGGCGGACTAGCAGGCGCAGATACGCAGTATTTT. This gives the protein CASSGGLAGADTQYF.

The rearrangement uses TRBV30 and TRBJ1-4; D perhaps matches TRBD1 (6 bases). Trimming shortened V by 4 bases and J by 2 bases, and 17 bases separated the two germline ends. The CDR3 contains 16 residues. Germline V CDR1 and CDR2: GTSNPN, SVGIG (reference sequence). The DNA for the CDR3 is TGTGCCTGGAACCGGGACACCCTGGGGACTAATGAAAAACTGTTTTTT. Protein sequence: CAWNRDTLGTNEKLFF.

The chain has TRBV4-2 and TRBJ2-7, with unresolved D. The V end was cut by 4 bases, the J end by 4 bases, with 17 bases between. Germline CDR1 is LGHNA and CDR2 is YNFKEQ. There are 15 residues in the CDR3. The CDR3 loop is CASSLVMESAYEQYF. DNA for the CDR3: TGTGCCAGCAGCCTGGTGATGGAGAGCGCGTACGAGCAGTACTTC.

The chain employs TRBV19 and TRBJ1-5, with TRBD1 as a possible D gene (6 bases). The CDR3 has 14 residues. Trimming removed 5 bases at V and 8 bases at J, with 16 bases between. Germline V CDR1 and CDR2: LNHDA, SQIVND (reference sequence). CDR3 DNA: TGTGCCAGTAGTCCTGGACAGTTAGTAAAGCCCCAGCATTTT. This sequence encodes CASSPGQLVKPQHF.

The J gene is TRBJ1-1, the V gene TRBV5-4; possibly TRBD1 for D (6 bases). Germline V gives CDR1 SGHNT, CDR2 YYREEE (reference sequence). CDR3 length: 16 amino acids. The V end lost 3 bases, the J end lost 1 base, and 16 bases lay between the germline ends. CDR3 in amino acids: CASSSKSQGQNTEAFF. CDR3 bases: TGTGCCAGCAGCTCCAAGTCACAGGGACAGAACACTGAAGCTTTCTTT.

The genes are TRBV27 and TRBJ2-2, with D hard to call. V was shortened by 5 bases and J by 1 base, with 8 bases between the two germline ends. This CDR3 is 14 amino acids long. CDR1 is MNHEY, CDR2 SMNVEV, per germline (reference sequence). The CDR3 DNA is TGTGCCAGCAGTATGACTCTGAACACCGGGGAGCTGTTTTTT. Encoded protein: CASSMTLNTGELFF.

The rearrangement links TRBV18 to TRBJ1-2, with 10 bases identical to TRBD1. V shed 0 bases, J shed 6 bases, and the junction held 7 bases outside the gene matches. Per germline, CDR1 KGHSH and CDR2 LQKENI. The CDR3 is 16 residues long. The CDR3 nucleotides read TGTGCCAGCTCACCACCGTCGACAGGGGGCGAGAATGGCTACACCTTC. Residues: CASSPPSTGGENGYTF.

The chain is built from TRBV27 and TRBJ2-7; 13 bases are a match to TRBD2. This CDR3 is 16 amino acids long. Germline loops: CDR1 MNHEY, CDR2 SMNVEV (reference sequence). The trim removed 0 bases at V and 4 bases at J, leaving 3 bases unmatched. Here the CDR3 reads CASSLSGTSGIYEQYF. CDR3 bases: TGTGCCAGCAGTTTATCGGGGACTAGCGGGATTTACGAGCAGTACTTC.

In DNA form, the CDR3 reads TGTGCCAGCAGCTTACTTAGCAATCAGCCCCAGCATTTT. Amino acids: CASSLLSNQPQHF. The chain is built from TRBV7-2 and TRBJ1-5; unclear D gene. The CDR3 runs 13 residues. Trimming took off 2 bases at V and 0 bases at J, with 2 bases between the two ends. From germline, CDR1 is SGHTA and CDR2 FQGNSA.

The CDR3 DNA reads as TGTGCCAGCAGACAAAAGACAGGATTTAATTCACCCCTCCACTTT. Translating gives CASRQKTGFNSPLHF. The V gene is TRBV14, the J gene TRBJ1-6, with TRBD1 as a possible D gene (6 bases). CDR1 and CDR2 from the germline V gene are SGHDN and FVKESK. Deletions cut 6 bases from V and 6 bases from J, with 15 bases between. This CDR3 is built from 15 residues.

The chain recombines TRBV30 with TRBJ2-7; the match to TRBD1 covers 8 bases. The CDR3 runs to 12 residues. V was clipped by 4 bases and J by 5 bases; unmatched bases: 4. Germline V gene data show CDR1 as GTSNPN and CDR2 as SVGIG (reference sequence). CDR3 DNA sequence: TGTGCCTGGACCGGACAGGGCGACGAGCAGTACTTC. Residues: CAWTGQGDEQYF.

CDR3 region: CASSYSRGGNNEQFF. Written as DNA, the CDR3 is TGTGCCAGCAGTTACTCGCGAGGAGGGAACAATGAGCAGTTCTTC. The chain recombines TRBV6-5 with TRBJ2-1; D might be TRBD2 (6 bases). Trimming stripped 0 bases from V and 5 bases from J, with 11 bases between. CDR3 length: 15 residues. Germline V lookup: CDR1 MNHEY, CDR2 SVGAGI.

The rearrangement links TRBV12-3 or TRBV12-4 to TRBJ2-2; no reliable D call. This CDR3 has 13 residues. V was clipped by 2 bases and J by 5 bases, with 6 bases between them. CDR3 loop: CASSLSETGELFF. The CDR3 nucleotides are TGTGCCAGCAGTTTATCTGAGACCGGGGAGCTGTTTTTT.

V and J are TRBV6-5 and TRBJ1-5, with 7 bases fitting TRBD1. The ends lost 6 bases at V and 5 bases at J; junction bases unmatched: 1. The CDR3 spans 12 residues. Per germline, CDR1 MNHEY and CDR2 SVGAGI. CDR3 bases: TGTGCCAGCAGCAGGGGGGATCAGCCCCAGCATTTT. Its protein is CASSRGDQPQHF.

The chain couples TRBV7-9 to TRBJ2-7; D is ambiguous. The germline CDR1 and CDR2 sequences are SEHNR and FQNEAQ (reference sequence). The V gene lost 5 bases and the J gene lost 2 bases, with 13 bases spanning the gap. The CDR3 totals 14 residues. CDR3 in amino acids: CASSAQNLAYEQYF. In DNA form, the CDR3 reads TGTGCCAGCAGCGCTCAAAATCTAGCCTACGAGCAGTACTTC.

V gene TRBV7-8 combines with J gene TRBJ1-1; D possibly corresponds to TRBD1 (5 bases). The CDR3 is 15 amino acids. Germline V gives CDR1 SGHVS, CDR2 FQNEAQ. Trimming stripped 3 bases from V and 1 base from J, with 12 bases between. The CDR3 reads CASSFLLQGNTEAFF. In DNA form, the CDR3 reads TGTGCCAGCAGCTTCCTTCTTCAGGGGAACACTGAAGCTTTCTTT.

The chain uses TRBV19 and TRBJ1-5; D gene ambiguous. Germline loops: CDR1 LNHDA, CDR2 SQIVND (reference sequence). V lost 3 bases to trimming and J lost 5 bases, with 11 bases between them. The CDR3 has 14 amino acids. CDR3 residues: CASSIRRGDQPQHF. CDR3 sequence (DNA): TGTGCCAGTAGTATTCGCCGGGGTGATCAGCCCCAGCATTTT.